These 2 T cell receptor beta chains came from one sample sequenced in a study of T cells after yellow fever vaccination. TCRdb redid the calling of the 5' RACE reads with MiXCR, one entry per CDR3 protein. The table shows around 70,000 distinct CDR3 sequences, with approximately 6.9% occurring only once. The sequenced sample was CD8+ T cells sorted from PBMCs, obtained around 5 days after the first yellow fever vaccination. These receptors all come from a man aged 18 to 30 who received the YFV17D yellow fever vaccine.

The chain recombines TRBV6-1 with TRBJ2-7; 9 bases map to TRBD1. This CDR3 is 13 amino acids long. V shed 6 bases and J 7 bases; nucleotides not matched to a gene: 7. Germline assignment: CDR1 MNHNS and CDR2 SASEGT. The CDR3 here is CASSLGTGKEQYF. Here the CDR3 DNA reads TGTGCCAGCAGCCTTGGGACAGGGAAAGAGCAGTACTTC.

This clonotype was observed a handful of times. This chain connects TRBV27 to TRBJ2-7, with a possible D match to TRBD2 (7 bases). This CDR3 contains 16 residues. Per germline, CDR1 MNHEY and CDR2 SMNVEV (reference sequence). Trimming shortened V by 8 bases and J by 4 bases, and 24 bases separated the two germline ends. The CDR3 is CASGPVGGAGVYEQYV. The DNA for the CDR3 is TGTGCCAGCGGCCCGGTGGGGGGGGCCGGGGTTTACGAGCAGTACGTC.